These 10 T cell receptor beta chains were sequenced from one sample in a study of blood T cell repertoires in COVID-19. The assay was immunoSEQ multiplex PCR, and TCRdb's table has in-frame clones only and misses some. The table includes approximately 150,000 clones, roughly 85% detected once. The sample consisted of peripheral blood. All receptors derive from a man aged 65-85 years with acute or convalescent COVID-19.

The chain recombines TRBV9 with TRBJ2-1; tentative D call: TRBD1 (5 bases). V lost 2 bases and J 6 bases, leaving 12 bases between the germline ends. This CDR3 region has 14 residues. Germline CDR1 SGDLS, CDR2 YYNGEE. The CDR3, as DNA: TGTGCCAGCAGCGTTGGTTGGGGCCTCAATGAGCAGTTCTTC. This codes for CASSVGWGLNEQFF.

As to this clone: The sample holds other DNA sequences that translate to the same CDR3. V and J are TRBV30 and TRBJ2-7, with 13 bases fitting TRBD2. The CDR3 runs 13 residues. In germline, CDR1 is GTSNPN, CDR2 SVGIG (reference sequence). The V and J ends lost 5 bases and 7 bases, in that order; junction bases with no gene match: 5. The CDR3 sequence is CAWRTSGSGEQYF. DNA for the CDR3: TGTGCCTGGCGGACTAGCGGGAGTGGTGAGCAGTACTTC.

V gene TRBV28 combines with J gene TRBJ2-1; the match to TRBD2 covers 12 bases. Germline V gives CDR1 MDHEN, CDR2 SYDVKM. The trim removed 4 bases at V and 4 bases at J, leaving 11 bases unmatched. The CDR3 covers 18 residues. Here the CDR3 reads CASSWGGLAGSLYNEQFF. CDR3 bases: TGTGCCAGCAGTTGGGGAGGACTAGCGGGGTCCTTGTACAATGAGCAGTTCTTC.

The V and J genes are TRBV28 and TRBJ1-5, with 10 bases matching TRBD1. The germline CDR1 and CDR2 sequences are MDHEN and SYDVKM. The CDR3 sequence is 15 residues long. The trim removed 6 bases at V and 2 bases at J, leaving 4 bases unmatched. DNA of the CDR3: TGTGCCAGCAGGTCGGGGACAGGGGGCAATCAGCCCCAGCATTTT. Residues: CASRSGTGGNQPQHF.

The chain couples TRBV19 to TRBJ2-7; 9 bases map to TRBD2. The germline CDR1 and CDR2 sequences are LNHDA and SQIVND (reference sequence). The V gene end was trimmed by 8 bases and the J gene end by 4 bases; junction bases not matched to a gene: 12. This CDR3 is 15 amino acids long. The CDR3: CASSQEAGGPYEQYF. Written as DNA, the CDR3 is TGTGCCAGTTCCCAAGAGGCGGGAGGGCCTTACGAGCAGTACTTC.

This clone was seen a few times. The missing conserved phenylalanine or tryptophan at the end of this CDR3 makes a read error likely. Because the CDR3's place on the DNA is in doubt, the DNA is left out and the CDR3 is given as listed by TCRdb. The V and J genes are TRBV7-8 and TRBJ1-1. The CDR3 length is 12 residues, termini included. Germline CDR1 is SGHVS and CDR2 is FQNEAQ. This chain's CDR3 is CASSLGGGKDEI.

The chain combines TRBV3-1 (or the pseudogene TRBV3-2) with TRBJ1-3; the match to TRBD1 covers 8 bases. The V and J ends lost 1 base and 4 bases, in that order; junction bases with no gene match: 6. This CDR3 has 16 amino acids. CDR1 is LGHDT, CDR2 YNNKEL, per germline (reference sequence). The CDR3 nucleotides are TGTGCCAGCAGCCAAGCCTGGACAGGGTTCGGAAACACCATATATTTT. Translated, it gives CASSQAWTGFGNTIYF.

The rearrangement uses TRBV6-5 and TRBJ1-6; tentative D call: TRBD1 (6 bases). Germline lookup yields CDR1 MNHEY and CDR2 SVGAGI. The CDR3 loop spans 15 amino acids. V lost 0 bases to trimming and J lost 10 bases, with 13 bases between them. This chain's CDR3 is CASSYSLQGNSPLHF. CDR3 DNA sequence: TGTGCCAGCAGTTACTCGTTACAGGGCAACTCACCCCTCCACTTT.

The chain joins TRBV27 to TRBJ1-2, with D maybe TRBD1 (5 bases). CDR1 MNHEY and CDR2 SMNVEV come from the germline V gene (reference sequence). Trimming took off 5 bases at V and 6 bases at J, with 10 bases between the two ends. CDR3 length equals 12 residues. In nucleotides, the CDR3 is TGTGCCAGCAGTCCTTCAGGGCATGGCTACACCTTC. Its translation: CASSPSGHGYTF.

The CDR3 reads CASSVSGLQETQYF. DNA of the CDR3: TGTGCCAGCAGCGTTAGCGGGCTCCAAGAGACCCAGTACTTC. The chain is built from TRBV9 and TRBJ2-5; TRBD2 matches 7 bases. The CDR3 length is 14 residues. Germline CDR1 SGDLS, CDR2 YYNGEE. After removal of 2 bases from V and 1 base from J, the junction contained 2 bases not matched to a gene.